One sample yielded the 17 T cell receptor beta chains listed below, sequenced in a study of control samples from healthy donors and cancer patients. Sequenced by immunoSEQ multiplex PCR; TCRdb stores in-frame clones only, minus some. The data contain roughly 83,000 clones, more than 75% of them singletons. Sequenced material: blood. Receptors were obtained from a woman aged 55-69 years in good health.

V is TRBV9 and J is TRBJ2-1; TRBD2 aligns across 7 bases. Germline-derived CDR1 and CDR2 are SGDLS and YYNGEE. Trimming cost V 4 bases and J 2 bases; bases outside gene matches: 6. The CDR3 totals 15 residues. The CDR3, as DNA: TGTGCCAGCAGCCCCCAGCGGGAACCCTACAATGAGCAGTTCTTC. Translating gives CASSPQREPYNEQFF.

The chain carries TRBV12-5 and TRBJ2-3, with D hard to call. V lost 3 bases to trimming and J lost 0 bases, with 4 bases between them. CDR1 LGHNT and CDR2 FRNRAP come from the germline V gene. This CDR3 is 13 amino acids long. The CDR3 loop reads CASGFWSTDTQYF. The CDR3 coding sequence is TGTGCTAGTGGTTTCTGGAGCACAGATACGCAGTATTTT.

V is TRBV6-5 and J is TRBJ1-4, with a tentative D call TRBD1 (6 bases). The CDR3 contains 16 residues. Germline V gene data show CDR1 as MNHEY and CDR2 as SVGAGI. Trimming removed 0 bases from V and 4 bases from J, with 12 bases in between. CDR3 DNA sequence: TGTGCCAGCAGTTACTCGTGGGACACCAGTAATGAAAAACTGTTTTTT. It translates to CASSYSWDTSNEKLFF.

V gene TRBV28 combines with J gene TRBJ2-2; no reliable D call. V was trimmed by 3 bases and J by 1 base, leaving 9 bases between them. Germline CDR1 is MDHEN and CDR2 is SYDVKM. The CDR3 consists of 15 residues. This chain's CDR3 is CASSLALGNTGELFF. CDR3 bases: TGTGCCAGCAGTTTGGCCCTAGGGAACACCGGGGAGCTGTTTTTT.

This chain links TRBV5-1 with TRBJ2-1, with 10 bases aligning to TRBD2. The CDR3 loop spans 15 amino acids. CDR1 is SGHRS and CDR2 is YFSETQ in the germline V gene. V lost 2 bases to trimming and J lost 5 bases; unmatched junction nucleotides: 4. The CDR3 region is CASSFSSGGNNEQFF. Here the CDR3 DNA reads TGCGCCAGCAGCTTTTCTAGCGGGGGAAACAATGAGCAGTTCTTC.

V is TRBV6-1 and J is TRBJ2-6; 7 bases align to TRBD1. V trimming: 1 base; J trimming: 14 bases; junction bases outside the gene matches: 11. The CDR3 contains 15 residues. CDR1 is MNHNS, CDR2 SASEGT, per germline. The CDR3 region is CASSEGPGQPYLLTF. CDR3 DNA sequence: TGTGCCAGCAGTGAAGGGCCGGGACAGCCCTATCTCCTGACTTTC.

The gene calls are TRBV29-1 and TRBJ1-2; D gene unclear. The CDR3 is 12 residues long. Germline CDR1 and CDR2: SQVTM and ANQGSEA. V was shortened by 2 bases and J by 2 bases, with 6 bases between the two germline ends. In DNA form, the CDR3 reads TGCAGCGTTGAATCCAGGAACTATGGCTACACCTTC. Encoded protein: CSVESRNYGYTF.

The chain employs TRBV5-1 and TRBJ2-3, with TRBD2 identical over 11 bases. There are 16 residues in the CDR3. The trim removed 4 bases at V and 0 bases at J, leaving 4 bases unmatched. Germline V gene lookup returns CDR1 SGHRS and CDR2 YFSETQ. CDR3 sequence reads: CASSTGTSGSTDTQYF. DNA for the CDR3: TGCGCCAGCAGCACCGGGACTAGCGGTAGCACAGATACGCAGTATTTT.

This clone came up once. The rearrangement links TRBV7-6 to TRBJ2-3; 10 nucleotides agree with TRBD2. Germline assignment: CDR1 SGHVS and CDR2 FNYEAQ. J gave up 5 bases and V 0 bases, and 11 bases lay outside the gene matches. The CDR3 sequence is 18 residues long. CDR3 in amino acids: CASSLAMKSGGAEDTQYF. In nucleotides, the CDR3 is TGTGCCAGCAGCTTAGCGATGAAGAGCGGGGGGGCCGAAGATACGCAGTATTTT.

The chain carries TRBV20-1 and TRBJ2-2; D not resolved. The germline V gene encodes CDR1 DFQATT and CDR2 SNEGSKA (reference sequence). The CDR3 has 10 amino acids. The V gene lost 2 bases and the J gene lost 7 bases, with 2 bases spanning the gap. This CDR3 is CSARSGELFF. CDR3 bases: TGCAGTGCTAGAAGCGGGGAGCTGTTTTTT.

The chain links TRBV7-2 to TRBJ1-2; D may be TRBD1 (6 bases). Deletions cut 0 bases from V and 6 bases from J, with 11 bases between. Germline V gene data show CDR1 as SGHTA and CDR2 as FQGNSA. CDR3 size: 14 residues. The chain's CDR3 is CASSLAGQLNGYTF. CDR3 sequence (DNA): TGTGCCAGCAGCTTAGCTGGACAGCTCAATGGCTACACCTTC.

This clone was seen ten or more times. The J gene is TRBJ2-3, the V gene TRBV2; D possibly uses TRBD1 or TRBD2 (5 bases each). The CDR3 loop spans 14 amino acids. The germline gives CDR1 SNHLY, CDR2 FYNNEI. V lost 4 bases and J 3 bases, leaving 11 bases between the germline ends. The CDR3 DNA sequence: TGTGCCAGCAGTGTCGGGACGGGGACAGATACGCAGTATTTT. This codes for CASSVGTGTDTQYF. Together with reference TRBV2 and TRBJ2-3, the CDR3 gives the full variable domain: EPEVTQTPSHQVTQMGQEVILRCVPISNHLYFYWYRQILGQKVEFLVSFYNNEISEKSEIFDDQFSVERPDGSNFTLKIRSTKLEDSAMYFCASSVGTGTDTQYFGPGTRLTVL.

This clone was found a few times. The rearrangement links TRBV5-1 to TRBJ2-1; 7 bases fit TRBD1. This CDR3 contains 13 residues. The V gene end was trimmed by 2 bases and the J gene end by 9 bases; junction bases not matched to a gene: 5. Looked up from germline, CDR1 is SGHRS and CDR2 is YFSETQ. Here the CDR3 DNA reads TGCGCCAGCAGCTTTACAGGGGTAGGTGAGCAGTTCTTC. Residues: CASSFTGVGEQFF.

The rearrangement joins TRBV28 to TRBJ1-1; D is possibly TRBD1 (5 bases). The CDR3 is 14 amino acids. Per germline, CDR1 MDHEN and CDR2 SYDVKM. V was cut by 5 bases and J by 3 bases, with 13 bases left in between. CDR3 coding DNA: TGTGCCAGCAGTACCCCGGGGGGGTACACTGAAGCTTTCTTT. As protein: CASSTPGGYTEAFF.

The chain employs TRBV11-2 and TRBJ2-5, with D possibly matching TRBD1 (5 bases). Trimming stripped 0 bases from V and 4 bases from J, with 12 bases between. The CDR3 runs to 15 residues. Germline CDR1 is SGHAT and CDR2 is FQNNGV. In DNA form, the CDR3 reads TGTGCCAGCAGCTTAGATGGGGCACCGGGAGAGACCCAGTACTTC. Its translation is CASSLDGAPGETQYF.

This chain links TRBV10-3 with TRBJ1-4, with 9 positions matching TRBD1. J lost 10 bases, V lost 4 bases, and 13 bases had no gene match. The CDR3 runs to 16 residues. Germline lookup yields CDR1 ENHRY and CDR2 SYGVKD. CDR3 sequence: CAISVERGTGKGKLFF. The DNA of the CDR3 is TGTGCCATCAGTGTCGAGAGGGGGACAGGGAAGGGAAAACTGTTTTTT.

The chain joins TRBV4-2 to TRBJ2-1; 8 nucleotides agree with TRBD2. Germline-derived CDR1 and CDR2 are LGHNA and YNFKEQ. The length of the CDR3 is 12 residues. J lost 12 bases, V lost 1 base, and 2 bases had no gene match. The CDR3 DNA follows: TGTGCCAGCAGCCAAGCCGGGACTAGGCAGTTCTTC. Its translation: CASSQAGTRQFF.